These T cell receptor beta chains were read from a single sample in a study of OX40 agonist ivuxolimab in advanced cancers. Clones were sequenced by immunoSEQ multiplex PCR, and TCRdb holds only the in-frame ones, with some missing. The top ten hold over 6% of the sample, which has roughly 76,000 clones, 80% to 95% seen once. Material: CD4+ or CD8+ T cells sorted from blood, obtained in a trial of the OX40 agonist ivuxolimab. These receptors all come from an adult with an advanced solid tumor such as melanoma, head and neck, liver or kidney cancer. Each CDR3 is given with its conserved first and last residue. A D gene is named only where the DNA matches it firmly. The size entry is marked missing in some rows and otherwise reads once, few, many or a size class.

CAWSPGTGATDTQYF,TGTGCCTGGAGTCCCGGGACAGGGGCGACAGATACGCAGTATTTT,TRBD1,-,TRBV30,TRBJ2-3
CASSLETGTGNYREQFF,TGTGCCAGCAGCTTAGAGACCGGGACTGGAAACTACAGGGAGCAGTTCTTC,-,-,TRBV7-4,TRBJ2-1
CASSPWTGGFRETQYF,TGTGCCAGCAGCCCCTGGACAGGGGGATTTCGAGAGACCCAGTACTTC,TRBD1,-,TRBV14,TRBJ2-5
CASSYVGQGRTEAFF,TGTGCCAGCAGTTACGTGGGACAGGGCCGAACTGAAGCTTTCTTT,TRBD1,-,TRBV6-5,TRBJ1-1
CASSLDPESSYNEQFF,TGCGCCAGCAGCTTGGATCCGGAGAGCTCCTACAATGAGCAGTTCTTC,-,-,TRBV5-1,TRBJ2-1
CASSEARRLGWAVDTEAFF,TGTGCCAGCAGTGAAGCGCGGAGGCTTGGTTGGGCTGTGGACACTGAAGCTTTCTTT,-,-,TRBV6-1,TRBJ1-1
CASSFSGVNTEAFF,TGTGCCAGCAGCTTTTCAGGGGTGAACACTGAAGCTTTCTTT,-,-,TRBV7-9,TRBJ1-1
CASLDSHMMTYEQYF,TGTGCCAGCTTGGACAGCCATATGATGACCTACGAGCAGTACTTC,-,-,TRBV7-9,TRBJ2-7
CASSRGGGYTQYF,TGTGCCAGCAGCCGAGGTGGGGGGTACACGCAGTATTTT,-,-,TRBV11-2,TRBJ2-3
CASRTGQGGEKLFF,TGTGCCAGCAGGACTGGACAGGGCGGTGAAAAACTGTTTTTT,TRBD1,once,TRBV2,TRBJ1-4
CASSHRDRVRRQYF,TGTGCCAGCAGTCACCGGGACAGGGTCCGTCGGCAGTACTTC,TRBD1,-,TRBV28,TRBJ2-7
CAWSVLAGSTDTQYF,TGTGCCTGGAGTGTACTAGCGGGGAGCACAGATACGCAGTATTTT,TRBD2,-,TRBV30,TRBJ2-3
CASSQDTRPNQPQHF,TGCGCCAGCAGCCAAGATACTCGCCCCAATCAGCCCCAGCATTTT,-,-,TRBV4-3,TRBJ1-5
CASSQLGGAETQYF,TGCGCCAGCAGCCAGTTAGGGGGGGCAGAGACCCAGTACTTC,-,once,TRBV4-1,TRBJ2-5
CASSIDSRDYQPQHF,TGTGCCAGTAGTATAGATAGCAGGGACTATCAGCCCCAGCATTTT,-,-,TRBV19,TRBJ1-5
CASSPLRGGGYEQYF,TGTGCCAGCAGCCCACTGCGGGGGGGCGGGTACGAGCAGTACTTC,TRBD2,-,TRBV13,TRBJ2-7
CSVVGGVEHMNTEAFF,TGCAGCGTTGTTGGGGGGGTTGAACACATGAACACTGAAGCTTTCTTT,-,-,TRBV29-1,TRBJ1-1
CASSPTSGAYYEQYF,TGTGCCAGCAGCCCGACTAGCGGGGCGTACTACGAGCAGTACTTC,TRBD2,-,TRBV7-6,TRBJ2-7
CSGEVVSEGLNTEAFF,TGCAGCGGCGAAGTGGTCTCCGAGGGCTTGAACACTGAAGCTTTCTTT,-,-,TRBV29-1,TRBJ1-1
CAISDIIGSPTYEQYF,TGTGCCATCAGTGATATTATAGGGTCCCCAACCTACGAGCAGTACTTC,-,-,TRBV10-3,TRBJ2-7
CASSPSSGTDSNQPQHF,TGTGCCAGTAGTCCCTCCTCCGGGACGGATAGCAATCAGCCCCAGCATTTT,-,-,TRBV19,TRBJ1-5
CASSVGSGELFF,TGTGCCAGCAGCGTAGGATCCGGGGAGCTGTTTTTT,-,-,TRBV9,TRBJ2-2
CASSLGVSGETQYF,TGTGCCAGCAGCTTAGGCGTGAGTGGGGAGACCCAGTACTTC,-,-,TRBV7-8,TRBJ2-5
CASSPILGGMGNYGYTF,TGTGCCAGCAGTCCGATCCTAGGGGGGATGGGTAACTATGGCTACACCTTC,-,-,TRBV27,TRBJ1-2
CASSYGGGSYNEQFF,TGTGCCAGCAGTTACGGGGGCGGGTCCTACAATGAGCAGTTCTTC,-,-,TRBV6-5,TRBJ2-1
CASSVEPPGQNSYEQYF,TGTGCCAGCAGCGTAGAACCACCGGGACAGAACTCCTACGAGCAGTACTTC,TRBD1,-,TRBV9,TRBJ2-7
CASSSTGTSVLSGANVLTF,TGTGCCAGCAGCTCCACCGGGACTAGCGTTCTCTCTGGGGCCAACGTCCTGACTTTC,TRBD2,-,TRBV9,TRBJ2-6
CASSMSPVRSYNEQFF,TGTGCCAGCAGCATGAGCCCAGTTCGCTCCTACAATGAGCAGTTCTTC,-,-,TRBV7-3,TRBJ2-1
CASSYSLVETIF,TGTGCCAGCAGTTACTCGCTGGTCGAGACGATCTTT,-,-,TRBV6-5,TRBJ1-1
CASSVGARAYPGLANTGELFF,TGTGCCAGCAGCGTAGGTGCCAGGGCGTACCCGGGACTAGCGAACACCGGGGAGCTGTTTTTT,TRBD2,-,TRBV9,TRBJ2-2
CASSLGDSHYGYTF,TGCGCCAGCAGCTTGGGGGACAGCCACTATGGCTACACCTTC,TRBD1,-,TRBV5-1,TRBJ1-2
CASSLGRSGRSTDTQYF,TGTGCCAGCAGCTTAGGAAGGTCGGGCAGAAGCACAGATACGCAGTATTTT,-,once,TRBV11-2,TRBJ2-3
CASSSGTSEGQETQYF,TGTGCCAGCAGCTCCGGGACTAGCGAAGGGCAAGAGACCCAGTACTTC,TRBD2,-,TRBV7-9,TRBJ2-5
CASSLGSYEQYF,TGTGCCAGCAGCTTGGGCTCCTACGAGCAGTACTTC,-,-,TRBV11-2,TRBJ2-7
CASSLEAHQETQYF,TGTGCCAGCAGCTTAGAGGCCCACCAAGAGACCCAGTACTTC,-,-,TRBV11-2,TRBJ2-5
CASTPGHLSSYNSPLHF,TGTGCCAGCACCCCGGGACACCTGAGCTCCTATAATTCACCCCTCCACTTT,-,-,TRBV2,TRBJ1-6
CASSLDLDRNEQFF,TGTGCCAGCAGCTTAGATCTGGATCGCAATGAGCAGTTCTTC,-,once,TRBV13,TRBJ2-1
CAISGETSGGASTGELFF,TGTGCCATCAGTGGAGAGACTAGCGGGGGGGCAAGCACCGGGGAGCTGTTTTTT,TRBD2,-,TRBV10-3,TRBJ2-2
CASSFGPPYEQYF,TGTGCCAGCAGCTTCGGACCTCCCTACGAGCAGTACTTC,-,-,TRBV5-6,TRBJ2-7
CASSQAPPSYGYTF,TGCGCCAGCAGCCAAGCACCCCCGTCGTATGGCTACACCTTC,-,-,TRBV4-1,TRBJ1-2
CASSATGDEAFF,TGTGCCAGCAGCGCCACAGGGGATGAAGCTTTCTTT,TRBD1,-,TRBV9,TRBJ1-1
CASSLPGSNYGYTF,TGTGCCAGCAGCTTACCTGGCAGTAACTATGGCTACACCTTC,-,-,TRBV7-9,TRBJ1-2
CASSGGTYPYEQYF,TGTGCCAGCAGCGGGGGGACTTACCCCTACGAGCAGTACTTC,-,once,TRBV9,TRBJ2-7
CASSLGTENYEQYF,TGTGCTAGCAGCTTGGGGACAGAAAACTACGAGCAGTACTTC,TRBD1,-,TRBV7-7,TRBJ2-7
CAKKSGTGVNSPLHF,TGTGCCAAGAAATCCGGGACAGGGGTCAATTCACCCCTCCACTTT,TRBD1,-,TRBV2,TRBJ1-6
CASSISPDSHYNSPLHF,TGTGCCAGTAGTATATCCCCCGACAGTCACTATAATTCACCCCTCCACTTT,-,-,TRBV19,TRBJ1-6
CASRSVGGGLVYSDTQYF,TGTGCCAGCCGCTCCGTCGGTGGAGGACTAGTATATTCAGATACGCAGTATTTT,TRBD2,-,TRBV5-6,TRBJ2-3
CASSQDRSSGNTIYF,TGCGCCAGCAGCCAAGATCGGAGCTCTGGAAACACCATATATTTT,-,-,TRBV4-3,TRBJ1-3
CASSEYAVNTEAFF,TGCGCCAGCAGTGAGTATGCGGTGAACACTGAAGCTTTCTTT,-,-,TRBV10-1,TRBJ1-1
CAWSDRAIHYGYTF,TGTGCCTGGAGTGACCGGGCCATTCACTATGGCTACACCTTC,-,-,TRBV30,TRBJ1-2